This T cell receptor beta chain was documented in a study of blood T cell repertoires in COVID-19. Trimming left V 7 bases short and J 4 bases short, with 16 bases between. The CDR3 is 14 residues long. Germline V CDR1 and CDR2: MNHNY, SVGAGI (reference sequence). Assay used: immunoSEQ multiplex PCR; TCRdb lists only in-frame clones, some missing. The data show 150,000 to 250,000 clones, around 82% seen once. The clonotype comes from a man aged 35-49 years who had recovered from COVID-19. Sample: PBMCs or T cells enriched from blood (not recorded which). The chain has TRBV6-6 and TRBJ1-1; no clear D. The CDR3 region has the DNA TGTGCCAGCAATCGACGAGGGTGGACCACTGAAGCTTTCTTT. Encoded protein: CASNRRGWTTEAFF.